This T cell receptor (beta chain) was retrieved from a study of vaccination and CD4 T cells after COVID-19. Whole-study context: In the control cultures, a CEFX pool, an HIV-1 Nef pool, or no peptide was supplied. Overall study findings and caveats: From a median of about 21 to 38, SARS-CoV-2-reactive clonotypes increased, though not significantly. It was found that, in convalescent patients, 304 of 307 vaccine-specific clones were spike mono-reactive.

Sample treatment: approximately 9-day PBMC culture with coronavirus spike peptide pools or control peptides (ViraFEST assay). Peptide pool stimulation in ViraFEST expanded antigen-specific T cells, whose TCRs were then sequenced. Trimming took 0 bases from V and 1 from J, leaving 9 bases between them. This CDR3 has 15 amino acids. Germline CDR1 reads SGDLS; CDR2 reads YYNGEE. Worth noting for this clonotype: What it binds is not known.

Sequenced with the Oncomine TCR Beta short-read assay was DNA taken from cultured CD4+ T cells. TCRdb analysed the PCR reads with MiXCR anew, one entry per CDR3 protein. The repertoire holds about 20,000 distinct CDR3 sequences, with under 30% as singletons. V usage is TRBV9 and J usage is TRBJ2-3, with TRBD2 as a possible D gene (7 bases). The sample was cultured CD4+ T cells from blood. The sequence was collected from a human donor with COVID-19. This CDR3 is CASSVEGGRTDTQYF. CDR3 nucleotide sequence: TGTGCCAGCAGCGTAGAGGGGGGGCGCACAGATACGCAGTATTTT. The whole variable domain, remainder taken from reference TRBV9 and TRBJ2-3, is DSGVTQTPKHLITATGQRVTLRCSPRSGDLSVYWYQQSLDQGLQFLIQYYNGEERAKGNILERFSAQQFPDLHSELNLSSLELGDSALYFCASSVEGGRTDTQYFGPGTRLTVL.